The 13 T cell receptor beta chains below were found in one sample sequenced in a study of post-analysis software for immune sequencing data. Findings of the study overall: In patients, about five TRBV segments were more frequent than in controls, with TRBV5-6, TRBV5-1 and TRBV20-1 among them.

No antigen has been assigned to these receptors. Prepared TCR beta cDNA libraries contained unique molecular identifiers. A single record per CDR3 protein comes from TCRdb applying MiXCR to the PCR reads. The top ten clones hold around 0.56% of a sample with hundreds of thousands of distinct CDR3 sequences, about 27% of them seen once. Source material: blood. The receptors come from a girl aged 5-17 years with multiple sclerosis.

This clonotype was found a few times. The chain uses TRBV29-1 and TRBJ2-7; D tentatively fits TRBD1 or TRBD2 (6 bases each). There are 13 residues in the CDR3. V lost 6 bases to trimming and J lost 3 bases, with 15 bases between them. Germline V gene data show CDR1 as SQVTM and CDR2 as ANQGSEA. The CDR3 bases are TGCAGCGTATCTTTCGGGGGCAGCTACGAGCAGTACTTC. Translated, it gives CSVSFGGSYEQYF.

This clonotype was seen a few times. This chain joins TRBV10-3 and TRBJ2-5; 9 nucleotides agree with TRBD1. Germline CDR1 reads ENHRY; CDR2 reads SYGVKD. The V and J ends lost 11 bases and 11 bases, in that order; junction bases with no gene match: 18. CDR3 length: 14 amino acids. CDR3 in DNA: TGTGCCGGGGGGACGGGGACAGGGCTCTACAAGCAGTACTTC. Its translation is CAGGTGTGLYKQYF.

This chain connects TRBV5-1 to TRBJ2-1; TRBD2 matches at 7 bases. The ends lost 1 base at V and 12 bases at J; junction bases unmatched: 10. Germline CDR1 reads SGHRS; CDR2 reads YFSETQ. The CDR3 runs to 14 residues. Written as DNA, the CDR3 is TGCGCCAGCAGCTTGAGGCAGCGGGACCTCGGGCAGTTCTTC. It specifies CASSLRQRDLGQFF.

The chain has TRBV7-2 and TRBJ1-5; no clear D gene. Trimming stripped 1 base from V and 3 bases from J, with 4 bases between. Germline CDR1 and CDR2: SGHTA and FQGNSA. CDR3 size: 13 residues. CDR3 amino acids: CASSLEPNQPQHF. DNA of the CDR3: TGTGCCAGCAGCTTAGAACCCAATCAGCCCCAGCATTTT. Together with reference TRBV7-2 and TRBJ1-5, the CDR3 gives the full variable domain: GAGVSQSPSNKVTEKGKDVELRCDPISGHTALYWYRQSLGQGLEFLIYFQGNSAPDKSGLPSDRFSAERTGGSVSTLTIQRTQQEDSAVYLCASSLEPNQPQHFGDGTRLSIL.

This clonotype has a handful of counts. The V call is TRBV7-2, the J call TRBJ2-7; D is undetermined. The CDR3 contains 15 residues. Per germline, CDR1 SGHTA and CDR2 FQGNSA. V shed 1 base and J shed 0 bases, with 10 bases lying between them. CDR3 in amino acids: CASSLVGQASYEQYF. CDR3 in DNA: TGTGCCAGCAGCTTAGTAGGGCAGGCCTCCTACGAGCAGTACTTC.

This clonotype turned up a few times. CDR3 sequence: CASMRNAGAGGYTF. CDR3 sequence (DNA): TGTGCCAGCATGCGGAATGCAGGGGCAGGTGGCTACACCTTC. V is TRBV9 and J is TRBJ1-2; possibly TRBD1 for D (6 bases). Looked up from germline, CDR1 is SGDLS and CDR2 is YYNGEE. Trimming removed 6 bases from V and 7 bases from J, with 19 bases in between. The CDR3 contains 14 residues.

The chain employs TRBV7-2 and TRBJ2-5; TRBD2 aligns across 9 bases. Germline V gene lookup returns CDR1 SGHTA and CDR2 FQGNSA. The CDR3 consists of 16 residues. J lost 4 bases, V lost 0 bases, and 6 bases had no gene match. The CDR3 nucleotides read TGTGCCAGCAGCTTAGCGACTAGCGGTGGTCGAGAGACCCAGTACTTC. Amino acid sequence: CASSLATSGGRETQYF.

This clonotype appeared a few times. This chain joins TRBV20-1 and TRBJ2-5; 7 positions agree with TRBD2. Germline lookup yields CDR1 DFQATT and CDR2 SNEGSKA (reference sequence). This CDR3 is 15 amino acids long. V gave up 0 bases and J gave up 1 base; unmatched junction bases: 5. The CDR3 loop reads CSARDVPSGQETQYF. DNA of the CDR3: TGCAGTGCTAGAGATGTCCCTAGCGGCCAAGAGACCCAGTACTTC.

This chain joins TRBV7-9 and TRBJ2-4; D gene unclear. CDR1 SEHNR and CDR2 FQNEAQ come from the germline V gene (reference sequence). Trimming removed 1 base at V and 3 bases at J, with 7 bases between. The CDR3 has 14 residues. CDR3 loop: CASSLDDDKNIQYF. In DNA form, the CDR3 reads TGTGCCAGCAGCTTAGACGATGACAAAAACATTCAGTACTTC. Filled out from reference TRBV7-9 and TRBJ2-4, the complete variable domain reads DTGVSQNPRHKITKRGQNVTFRCDPISEHNRLYWYRQTLGQGPEFLTYFQNEAQLEKSRLLSDRFSAERPKGSFSTLEIQRTEQGDSAMYLCASSLDDDKNIQYFGAGTRLSVL.

The rearrangement uses TRBV20-1 and TRBJ2-3; D uncertain. Germline CDR1 is DFQATT and CDR2 is SNEGSKA (reference sequence). V was shortened by 6 bases and J by 7 bases, with 14 bases between the two germline ends. This CDR3 region has 12 residues. In DNA form, the CDR3 reads TGCAGTGCCCCTATGATTGGGTATACGCAGTATTTT. This translates into CSAPMIGYTQYF.

This clonotype has more than one count but fewer than ten. V is TRBV12-3 or TRBV12-4 and J is TRBJ2-7, with a possible D match to TRBD1 (5 bases). V lost 3 bases, J lost 6 bases, and 15 bases lay in between. This CDR3 comprises 14 residues. The CDR3 spells CASSFPQGVGEQYF. The CDR3 DNA sequence: TGTGCCAGCAGTTTCCCCCAAGGGGTCGGCGAGCAGTACTTC.

This clonotype showed up just a few times. The chain is built from TRBV11-2 and TRBJ2-1; D perhaps matches TRBD2 (5 bases). In germline, CDR1 is SGHAT, CDR2 FQNNGV. V lost 6 bases and J lost 6, with 15 bases in between. CDR3 length: 14 amino acids. The CDR3 sequence: CASRGPEGRNEQFF. In nucleotides, the CDR3 is TGTGCCAGCAGAGGCCCCGAGGGCCGCAATGAGCAGTTCTTC. Full variable domain (missing parts from reference TRBV11-2 and TRBJ2-1): EAGVAQSPRYKIIEKRQSVAFWCNPISGHATLYWYQQILGQGPKLLIQFQNNGVVDDSQLPKDRFSAERLKGVDSTLKIQPAKLEDSAVYLCASRGPEGRNEQFFGPGTRLTVL.

Here the CDR3 reads CASSQARPNEKLFF. As DNA, the CDR3 is TGTGCCAGCAGCCAGGCCAGACCGAATGAAAAACTGTTTTTT. V is TRBV6-6 and J is TRBJ1-4; D gene unclear. The V end lost 6 bases, the J end lost 5 bases, and 13 bases lay between the germline ends. This CDR3 is built from 14 residues. Germline lookup yields CDR1 MNHNY and CDR2 SVGAGI (reference sequence).